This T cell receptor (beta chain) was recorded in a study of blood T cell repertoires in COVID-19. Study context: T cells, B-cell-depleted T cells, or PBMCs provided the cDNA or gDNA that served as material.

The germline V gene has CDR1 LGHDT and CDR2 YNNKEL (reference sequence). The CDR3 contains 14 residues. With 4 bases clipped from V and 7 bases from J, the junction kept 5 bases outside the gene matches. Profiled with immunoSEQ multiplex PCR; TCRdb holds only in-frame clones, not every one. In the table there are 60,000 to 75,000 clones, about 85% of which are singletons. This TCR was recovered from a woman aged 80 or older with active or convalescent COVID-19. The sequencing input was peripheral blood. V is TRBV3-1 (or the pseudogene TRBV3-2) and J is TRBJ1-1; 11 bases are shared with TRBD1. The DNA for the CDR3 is TGTGCCAGCAGCCGGACAGGGGGCGACTTTGAAGCTTTCTTT. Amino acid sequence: CASSRTGGDFEAFF.